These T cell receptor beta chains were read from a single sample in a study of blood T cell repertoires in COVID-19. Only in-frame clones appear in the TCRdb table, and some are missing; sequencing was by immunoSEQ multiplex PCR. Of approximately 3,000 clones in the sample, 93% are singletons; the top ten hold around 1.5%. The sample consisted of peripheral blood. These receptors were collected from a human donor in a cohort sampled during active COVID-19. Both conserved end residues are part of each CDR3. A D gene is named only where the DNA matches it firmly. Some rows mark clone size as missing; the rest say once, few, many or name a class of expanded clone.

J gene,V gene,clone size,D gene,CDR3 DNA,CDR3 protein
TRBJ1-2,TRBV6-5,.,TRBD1,TGTGCCAGCAGTTCCCCAGGGGGCGGGATTTATGGCTACACCTTC,CASSSPGGGIYGYTF
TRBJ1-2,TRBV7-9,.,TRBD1,TGTGCCAGCATCAAGGACAGGGATCTCTATGGCTACACCTTC,CASIKDRDLYGYTF
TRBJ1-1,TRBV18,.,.,TGTGCCAGCTCACCATTGTTCTGGCAGTATTTCACTGAAGCTTTCTTT,CASSPLFWQYFTEAFF
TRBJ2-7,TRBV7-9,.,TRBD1,TGTGCCAGCAGCTTAGGGACGGGACAGCTTTACTCCTACGAGCAGTACTTC,CASSLGTGQLYSYEQYF
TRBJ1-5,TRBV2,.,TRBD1,TGTGCCAGCAGTGAACGGACAGGGGTCTATCAGCCCCAGCATTTT,CASSERTGVYQPQHF
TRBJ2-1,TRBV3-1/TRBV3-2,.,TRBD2,TGTGCCAGCAGCCGACCCAGCGGGGGGGCCGATAATGAGCAGTTCTTC,CASSRPSGGADNEQFF
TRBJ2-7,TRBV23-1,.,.,TGCGCCACCTTTTACCGGGACACTTCCTCCGAGCAGTACTTC,CATFYRDTSSEQYF
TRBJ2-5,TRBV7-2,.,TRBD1,TGTGCCAGCAGCTCGACAGGGTGGGGAGAGACCCAGTACTTC,CASSSTGWGETQYF
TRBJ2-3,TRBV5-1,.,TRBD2,TGCGCCAGCAATAACGGGGGGTCGAAGGCAGATACGCAGTATTTT,CASNNGGSKADTQYF
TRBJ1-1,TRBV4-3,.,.,TGCGCCAGCAGCCAAGTTGTGGGGGCTTTCACTGAAGCTTTCTTT,CASSQVVGAFTEAFF
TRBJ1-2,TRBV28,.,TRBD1,TGTGCCAGCAGTCCGGGACAGGGTCGCTATGATGGCTACACCTTC,CASSPGQGRYDGYTF
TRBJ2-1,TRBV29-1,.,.,TGCAGCGTGGACCGGGGACTGTACAATGAGCAGTTCTTC,CSVDRGLYNEQFF
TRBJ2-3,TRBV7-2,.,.,TGTGCCAGCAGCCCCCCAGCGGGAGATACGCAGTATTTT,CASSPPAGDTQYF
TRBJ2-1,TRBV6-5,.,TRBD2,TGTGCCAGCAGTCTAGCGGGGGCCTCCTACAATGAGCAGTTCTTC,CASSLAGASYNEQFF
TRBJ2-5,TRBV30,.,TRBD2,TGTGCCTGGAGCCGCGGGACTAACCAAGAGACCCAGTACTTC,CAWSRGTNQETQYF
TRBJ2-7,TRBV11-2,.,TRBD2,TGTGCCAGCAGCTTAGATGCCGTAGGTAGCGGGCGAATCTACGAGCAGTACTTC,CASSLDAVGSGRIYEQYF
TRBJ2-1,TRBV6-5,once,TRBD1,TGTGCCAGCAAAACCGGGACAGGGTTAAGGAATGAGCAGTTCTTC,CASKTGTGLRNEQFF
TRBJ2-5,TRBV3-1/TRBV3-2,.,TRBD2,TGTGCCAGCAGCCAAGCCCAGACTAGCGGGGGGCAGAAGACCCAGTACTTC,CASSQAQTSGGQKTQYF
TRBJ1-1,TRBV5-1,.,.,TGCGCCAGCAGCGCCCGGGGAAGTGACACTGAAGCTTTCTTT,CASSARGSDTEAFF
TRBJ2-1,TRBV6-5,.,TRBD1,TGTGCCAGCAACATGGACAGGCGCTCCTACAATGAGCAGTTCTTC,CASNMDRRSYNEQFF
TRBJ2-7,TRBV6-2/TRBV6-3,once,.,TGTGCCAGCAGTTTAACGGGTCAGAGCTCCTACGAGCAGTACTTC,CASSLTGQSSYEQYF
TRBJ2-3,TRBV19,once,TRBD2,TGTGCCAGTAGTATGGGCGGCGGGAGGGTGAATACGCAGTATTTT,CASSMGGGRVNTQYF
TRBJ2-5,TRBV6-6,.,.,TGTGCCAGCAGTTTTGCAGGGCGGGAGACCCAGTACTTC,CASSFAGRETQYF
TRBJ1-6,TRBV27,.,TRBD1,TGTGCCAGCAGGGGGGACAGGTCAGATAATTCACCCCTCCACTTT,CASRGDRSDNSPLHF
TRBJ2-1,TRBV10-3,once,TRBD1,TGTGCCATTGCGACCGGGACAGCCTACAATGAGCAGTTCTTC,CAIATGTAYNEQFF
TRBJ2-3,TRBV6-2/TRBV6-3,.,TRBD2,TGTGCCAGCAGTTACACACTAGCGGGAGGATCAGATACGCAGTATTTT,CASSYTLAGGSDTQYF
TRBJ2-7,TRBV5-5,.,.,TGTGCCACCGGGAAGGTCTCAACCTACGAGCAGTACTTC,CATGKVSTYEQYF
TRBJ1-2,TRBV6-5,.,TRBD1,TGTGCCAGCAGTTACTCTACAGGGGGCAACTATGGCTACACCTTC,CASSYSTGGNYGYTF
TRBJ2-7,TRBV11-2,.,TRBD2,TGTGCCAGCAGTTCCCGGACTAGCGGGACCCACGAGCAGTACTTC,CASSSRTSGTHEQYF
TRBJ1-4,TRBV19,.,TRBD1,TGTGCCAGTACGGACAGGTTTAACGGAAAACTGTTTTTT,CASTDRFNGKLFF
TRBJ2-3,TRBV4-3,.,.,TGCGCCAGCAGCCAAGAGGCTAGCCTCACAGATACGCAGTATTTT,CASSQEASLTDTQYF
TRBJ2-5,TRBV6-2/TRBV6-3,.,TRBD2,TGTGCCAGCAGTTATGCGGGACTAAAGGGGGAGACCCAGTACTTC,CASSYAGLKGETQYF
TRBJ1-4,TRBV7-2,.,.,TGTGCCAGCAGCTTAGTCGCGGATGAAAAACTGTTTTTT,CASSLVADEKLFF
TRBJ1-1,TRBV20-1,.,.,TGCAGTGCTAGGCGACAGAATGAAGCTTTCTTT,CSARRQNEAFF
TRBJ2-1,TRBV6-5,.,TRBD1,TGTGCCCGGTATCCGACGGGACAGGGATACAATGAGCAGTTCTTC,CARYPTGQGYNEQFF
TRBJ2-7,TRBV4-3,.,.,TGCGCCAGCAGCCCCTTACAGGGAGACGAGCAGTACTTC,CASSPLQGDEQYF
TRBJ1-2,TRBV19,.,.,TGTGCCAGTAGGGGGCTGGATGTCGGCTACACCTTC,CASRGLDVGYTF
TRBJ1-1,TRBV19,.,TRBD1,TGTGCCAGTAGTATAACAGGGGGACGATCTGAAGCTTTCTTT,CASSITGGRSEAFF
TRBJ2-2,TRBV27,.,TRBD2,TGTGCCAGCAGTTTACCTAAAATTGGACTAGCAAGTAGAACCGGGGAGCTGTTTTTT,CASSLPKIGLASRTGELFF
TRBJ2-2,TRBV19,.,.,TGTGCCAGTAGTATCGCAGGGGCCGGGGAGCTGTTTTTT,CASSIAGAGELFF
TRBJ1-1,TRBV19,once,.,TGTGCCAGTAGTATGAGGTCAGCTAAAATGAACACTGAAGCTTTCTTT,CASSMRSAKMNTEAFF
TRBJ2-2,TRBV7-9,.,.,TGTGCCAGCAGCTTAGTCCAGGTTTCCGGGGAGCTGTTTTTT,CASSLVQVSGELFF
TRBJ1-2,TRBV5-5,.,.,TGTGCCAGCAGCTTGGCCGGGGGTGGGAACTATGGCTACACCTTC,CASSLAGGGNYGYTF
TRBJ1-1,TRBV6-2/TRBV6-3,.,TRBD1,TGTGCCAGCAGCCGCCGACAGGGGTTCGGCACTGAAGCTTTCTTT,CASSRRQGFGTEAFF
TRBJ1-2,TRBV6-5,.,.,TGTGCCAGCAGGCCCGGACAGCCTCGCAGTGGCTACACCTTC,CASRPGQPRSGYTF
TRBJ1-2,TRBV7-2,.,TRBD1,TGTGCCAGCAGCCCGGGGACAGGGGCTAACTATGGCTACACCTTC,CASSPGTGANYGYTF
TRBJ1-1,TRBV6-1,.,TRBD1,TGTGCCAGCAGTGATGGACAGGGGGACAATTGGAGCACTGAAGCTTTCTTT,CASSDGQGDNWSTEAFF
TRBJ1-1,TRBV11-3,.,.,TGTGCCAGCAGCTCTGCGGTGGGCACTGAAGCTTTCTTT,CASSSAVGTEAFF
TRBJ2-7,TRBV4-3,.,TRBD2,TGCGCCAGCAGCCCCGGACTAGCGGGAGGATACGAGCAGTACTTC,CASSPGLAGGYEQYF
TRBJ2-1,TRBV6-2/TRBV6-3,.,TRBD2,TGTGCCAGCAGCTATCATATAGCGGGAGGGGACAATGAGCAGTTCTTC,CASSYHIAGGDNEQFF
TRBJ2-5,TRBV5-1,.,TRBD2,TGCGCCAGCAGCTTGGGGGTCGGCGGGAGGGAGACCCAGTACTTC,CASSLGVGGRETQYF
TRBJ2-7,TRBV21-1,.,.,TGTGCCAGCAGCAAAGACGGGTTGTGGGCGGGACCCTACGAGCAGTACTTC,CASSKDGLWAGPYEQYF
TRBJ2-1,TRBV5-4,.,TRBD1,TGTGCCAGCAGCTCGGGACAGGGCCCGGGGAATGAGCAGTTCTTC,CASSSGQGPGNEQFF
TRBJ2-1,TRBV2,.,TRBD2,TGTGCCAGCAGCCGCCGGCTAGCGGGGGATAATGAGCAGTTCTTC,CASSRRLAGDNEQFF
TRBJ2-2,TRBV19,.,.,TGTGCCAGTAGTATAGACCCCTCAGATTCCGGGGAGCTGTTTTTT,CASSIDPSDSGELFF